One sample yielded the 24 T cell receptor beta chains listed below, sequenced in a study of blood T cell repertoires in COVID-19. TCRdb keeps only in-frame clones here, not all; method: immunoSEQ multiplex PCR. The table has around 310,000 clones, roughly 90% seen once. Sequenced input: PBMCs or T cells enriched from blood (not recorded which). Source of these receptors: a woman aged 30 to 39 who had recovered from COVID-19.

J is TRBJ1-3 and V is TRBV4-2; D is unresolved. Germline CDR1 and CDR2: LGHNA and YNFKEQ. The V gene lost 1 base and the J gene lost 1 base, with 5 bases spanning the gap. The CDR3 extends over 14 amino acids. The CDR3 DNA follows: TGTGCCAGCAGCCAAGGGAGGTCTGGAAACACCATATATTTT. Residues: CASSQGRSGNTIYF.

The rearrangement uses TRBV11-2 and TRBJ1-1, with D perhaps TRBD1 (6 bases). This CDR3 has 16 residues. Trimming shortened V by 5 bases and J by 2 bases, and 18 bases separated the two germline ends. Germline V gene data show CDR1 as SGHAT and CDR2 as FQNNGV. CDR3 sequence: CASSGQRPAFNTEAFF. DNA of the CDR3: TGTGCCAGCAGCGGACAGAGACCCGCTTTTAACACTGAAGCTTTCTTT.

The rearrangement uses TRBV27 and TRBJ2-6, with TRBD2 as a possible D gene (6 bases). V shed 2 bases and J shed 1 base, with 6 bases lying between them. This CDR3 spans 15 amino acids. The germline CDR1 and CDR2 sequences are MNHEY and SMNVEV (reference sequence). The CDR3 DNA reads as TGTGCCAGCAGTTTAAGCGGGTCTGGGGCCAACGTCCTGACTTTC. Amino acids: CASSLSGSGANVLTF.

This clone was seen more than once but under ten times. This chain links TRBV6-1 with TRBJ1-5; D might be TRBD1 (5 bases). The CDR3 sequence is 16 residues long. Germline V gene data show CDR1 as MNHNS and CDR2 as SASEGT. Trimming took off 3 bases at V and 7 bases at J, with 19 bases between the two ends. The CDR3 bases are TGTGCCAGCAGTGAGTTCAGCGGAGGGGTGCGGCAGCCCCAGCATTTT. The encoded protein is CASSEFSGGVRQPQHF.

In DNA form, the CDR3 reads TGTGCCAGCAGTGAGAGTTTTGTTCGCGGCAGTACCTACGAGCAGTACTTC. Residues: CASSESFVRGSTYEQYF. This sequence joins TRBV6-4 and TRBJ2-7; no reliable D call. CDR1 MRHNA and CDR2 SNTAGT come from the germline V gene. Trimming removed 3 bases from V and 2 bases from J, with 20 bases in between. This CDR3 has 17 residues.

The chain combines TRBV15 with TRBJ2-6; 8 bases are shared with TRBD2. Germline V lookup: CDR1 LNHNV, CDR2 YYDKDF (reference sequence). The CDR3 has 15 residues. Losses at the gene ends were 4 bases for V and 3 bases for J; bases not matched to a gene: 2. CDR3 in amino acids: CATSIAGGGANVLTF. As DNA, the CDR3 is TGTGCCACCAGCATCGCGGGAGGTGGGGCCAACGTCCTGACTTTC.

The rearrangement uses TRBV7-2 and TRBJ2-5; D is unclear. With 1 base removed from V and 5 bases from J, the gap between germline ends came to 8 bases. Germline V lookup: CDR1 SGHTA, CDR2 FQGNSA. The CDR3 has 13 residues. This CDR3 reads CASSLGLVETQYF. As DNA, the CDR3 is TGTGCCAGCAGCTTAGGTCTAGTTGAGACCCAGTACTTC.

This chain connects TRBV3-1 (or the pseudogene TRBV3-2) to TRBJ2-7, with TRBD1 identical over 10 bases. The CDR3 has 15 amino acids. After removal of 4 bases from V and 5 bases from J, the junction contained 8 bases not matched to a gene. Germline lookup yields CDR1 LGHDT and CDR2 YNNKEL (reference sequence). CDR3 region: CASSPRGTGVHEQYF. CDR3 sequence (DNA): TGTGCCAGCAGCCCTAGGGGGACAGGGGTACACGAGCAGTACTTC.

This chain uses TRBV5-1 with TRBJ2-7; D gene unclear. Germline values: CDR1 SGHRS, CDR2 YFSETQ. The germline V and J ends were trimmed by 2 bases and 3 bases, with 9 bases remaining between them. The CDR3 loop spans 13 amino acids. CDR3 coding DNA: TGCGCCAGCAGCTTAACCCCGGGCTACGAGCAGTACTTC. Translating gives CASSLTPGYEQYF.

The V and J genes are TRBV11-2 and TRBJ2-1, with a weak D call TRBD2 (6 bases). V gave up 4 bases and J gave up 0 bases, with 10 bases separating them. CDR1 and CDR2 (germline): SGHAT, FQNNGV. This CDR3 is 15 amino acids long. The CDR3 loop reads CASSWDSRSYNEQFF. In nucleotides, the CDR3 is TGTGCCAGCAGCTGGGACTCTCGCTCCTACAATGAGCAGTTCTTC.

The chain combines TRBV3-1 (or the pseudogene TRBV3-2) with TRBJ1-1, with D possibly matching TRBD1 (5 bases). Trimming pared 3 bases from V and 3 bases from J, leaving 11 bases between. CDR3 length: 14 residues. Germline CDR1 reads LGHDT; CDR2 reads YNNKEL (reference sequence). The CDR3 coding sequence is TGTGCCAGCAGCCACACCGACAGATACACTGAAGCTTTCTTT. Its protein product is CASSHTDRYTEAFF.

This chain joins TRBV28 and TRBJ1-3; D not resolved. V shed 9 bases and J shed 4 bases, with 22 bases lying between them. The germline gives CDR1 MDHEN, CDR2 SYDVKM. The CDR3 is 16 residues long. CDR3 DNA: TGTGCCAGTGCGCTAAGCGATCTAACACCCGGAAACACCATATATTTT. It codes for CASALSDLTPGNTIYF.

The chain carries TRBV11-2 and TRBJ2-7, with D hard to call. The CDR3 extends over 14 amino acids. Trimming shortened V by 0 bases and J by 4 bases, and 10 bases separated the two germline ends. Per the germline V gene, CDR1 is SGHAT and CDR2 is FQNNGV. The CDR3 region has the DNA TGTGCCAGCAGCTTAGATTTAGCATGGTACGAGCAGTACTTC. It specifies CASSLDLAWYEQYF.

This chain connects TRBV9 to TRBJ2-1, with 9 bases fitting TRBD2. This CDR3 is built from 15 residues. Germline values: CDR1 SGDLS, CDR2 YYNGEE. J lost 7 bases, V lost 0 bases, and 5 bases had no gene match. In DNA form, the CDR3 reads TGTGCCAGCAGCGTAGTAACTAGCGGGTGGAATGAGCAGTTCTTC. Its protein is CASSVVTSGWNEQFF.

This chain joins TRBV2 and TRBJ2-5; D perhaps matches TRBD2 (6 bases). Germline CDR1 reads SNHLY; CDR2 reads FYNNEI. The CDR3 consists of 13 residues. Trimming took off 3 bases at V and 5 bases at J, with 10 bases between the two ends. The CDR3 DNA reads as TGTGCCAGCAGTGAGTGGGGACTGGAGACCCAGTACTTC. Protein sequence: CASSEWGLETQYF. The full variable domain, completed using reference TRBV2 and TRBJ2-5, is EPEVTQTPSHQVTQMGQEVILRCVPISNHLYFYWYRQILGQKVEFLVSFYNNEISEKSEIFDDQFSVERPDGSNFTLKIRSTKLEDSAMYFCASSEWGLETQYFGPGTRLLVL.

This rearrangement joins TRBV5-1 to TRBJ2-1; TRBD2 matches 11 bases. CDR1 and CDR2 (germline): SGHRS, YFSETQ. V lost 4 bases, J lost 8 bases, and 11 bases stayed unmatched. CDR3 length equals 16 residues. The CDR3 loop reads CASSPLLAGDLDEQFF. The CDR3 DNA reads TGCGCCAGCAGCCCCCTACTAGCGGGGGACTTGGATGAGCAGTTCTTC.

The chain combines TRBV7-9 with TRBJ2-2; D is perhaps TRBD2 (5 bases). The CDR3 has 16 amino acids. CDR1 SEHNR and CDR2 FQNEAQ come from the germline V gene (reference sequence). Trimming removed 5 bases from V and 0 bases from J, with 13 bases in between. CDR3 in DNA: TGTGCCAGCAGCAAACCAGGAGGCGCGAACACCGGGGAGCTGTTTTTT. Protein: CASSKPGGANTGELFF. Full variable domain (outside the CDR3, taken from reference TRBV7-9 and TRBJ2-2): DTGVSQNPRHKITKRGQNVTFRCDPISEHNRLYWYRQTLGQGPEFLTYFQNEAQLEKSRLLSDRFSAERPKGSFSTLEIQRTEQGDSAMYLCASSKPGGANTGELFFGEGSRLTVL.

This chain links TRBV5-1 with TRBJ1-1, with D perhaps matching TRBD1 (6 bases). CDR3 size: 17 residues. Germline V lookup: CDR1 SGHRS, CDR2 YFSETQ. With 0 bases removed from V and 1 base from J, the gap between germline ends came to 16 bases. The CDR3 here is CASSLASRTDSNTEAFF. The CDR3 coding sequence is TGCGCCAGCAGCTTGGCATCCCGGACAGACTCGAACACTGAAGCTTTCTTT.

V is TRBV9 and J is TRBJ2-5, with TRBD1 identical over 9 bases. After removal of 2 bases from V and 2 bases from J, the junction contained 1 base not matched to a gene. The germline V gene has CDR1 SGDLS and CDR2 YYNGEE. The CDR3 is 14 amino acids. The CDR3: CASSVDRGQETQYF. Written as DNA, the CDR3 is TGTGCCAGCAGCGTGGACAGGGGACAAGAGACCCAGTACTTC.

This chain uses TRBV5-1 with TRBJ2-1; 9 bases line up with TRBD2. Germline assignment: CDR1 SGHRS and CDR2 YFSETQ. J was trimmed by 8 bases and V by 4 bases; bases with no gene match: 13. This CDR3 has 16 amino acids. The CDR3 nucleotides read TGCGCCAGCAGCGTGGGGGTTGGGACTAGCAGCCATGAGCAGTTCTTC. This gives the protein CASSVGVGTSSHEQFF.

This chain links TRBV12-5 with TRBJ1-1; 12 bases agree with TRBD1. This CDR3 region has 16 residues. CDR1 LGHNT and CDR2 FRNRAP come from the germline V gene. V lost 4 bases to trimming and J lost 11 bases; unmatched junction nucleotides: 14. The CDR3 sequence is CASGSPRGTGGAWAFF. CDR3 sequence (DNA): TGTGCTAGTGGTTCCCCCCGAGGGACAGGGGGCGCCTGGGCTTTCTTT.

The chain uses TRBV29-1 and TRBJ1-1; D possibly corresponds to TRBD1 (5 bases). Trimming stripped 3 bases from V and 3 bases from J, with 14 bases between. This CDR3 spans 14 amino acids. CDR1 and CDR2 from the germline V gene are SQVTM and ANQGSEA. CDR3 residues: CSVDGPSRDTEAFF. The CDR3 coding sequence is TGCAGCGTTGATGGGCCCTCCAGGGACACTGAAGCTTTCTTT.

The chain employs TRBV24-1 and TRBJ2-5, with D possibly matching TRBD2 (7 bases). Trimming removed 4 bases from V and 3 bases from J, with 11 bases in between. Germline values: CDR1 KGHDR, CDR2 SFDVKD. The CDR3 totals 14 residues. CDR3 sequence (DNA): TGTGCCACCAGTGAGGGCGGGGGCGAAGAGACCCAGTACTTC. This gives the protein CATSEGGGEETQYF.

The chain employs TRBV7-8 and TRBJ1-5; possible D gene TRBD1, 6 bases. V was clipped by 1 base and J by 6 bases, with 16 bases between them. Germline V gene sequence: CDR1 SGHVS, CDR2 FQNEAQ. The CDR3 runs to 16 residues. Written as DNA, the CDR3 is TGTGCCAGCAGCTTAGAGGGCAGGGGTTTAGGTCAGCCCCAGCATTTT. Residues: CASSLEGRGLGQPQHF. The full variable domain, with the rest looked up from reference TRBV7-8 and TRBJ1-5, is GAGVSQSPRYKVAKRGQDVALRCDPISGHVSLFWYQQALGQGPEFLTYFQNEAQLDKSGLPSDRFFAERPEGSVSTLKIQRTQQEDSAVYLCASSLEGRGLGQPQHFGDGTRLSIL.